A single T cell receptor beta chain is shown here with its context. The data were taken from a study of T cell changes during pregnancy in multiple sclerosis. With 1 base clipped from V and 0 bases from J, the junction kept 8 bases outside the gene matches. The CDR3 is made up of 18 amino acids. The germline gives CDR1 KGHSH, CDR2 LQKENI. Libraries were prepared by immunoSEQ multiplex PCR; TCRdb keeps only in-frame clonotypes and omits some of them. The repertoire holds some 20,000 clones, with 80% to 90% as singletons. The sequences come from CD8+ T cells from peripheral blood mononuclear cells, collected in the second trimester of pregnancy. The receptor was isolated from a female donor in good health, enrolled as a control in a pregnancy study. The J gene is TRBJ1-5, the V gene TRBV18; TRBD1 matches at 8 bases. CDR3 DNA: TGTGCCAGCTCACCACTATGGGACAGGAGAAATAGCAATCAGCCCCAGCATTTT. Amino acids: CASSPLWDRRNSNQPQHF. Full variable domain (outside the CDR3, taken from reference TRBV18 and TRBJ1-5): NAGVMQNPRHLVRRRGQEARLRCSPMKGHSHVYWYRQLPEEGLKFMVYLQKENIIDESGMPKERFSAEFPKEGPSILRIQQVVRGDSAAYFCASSPLWDRRNSNQPQHFGDGTRLSIL.